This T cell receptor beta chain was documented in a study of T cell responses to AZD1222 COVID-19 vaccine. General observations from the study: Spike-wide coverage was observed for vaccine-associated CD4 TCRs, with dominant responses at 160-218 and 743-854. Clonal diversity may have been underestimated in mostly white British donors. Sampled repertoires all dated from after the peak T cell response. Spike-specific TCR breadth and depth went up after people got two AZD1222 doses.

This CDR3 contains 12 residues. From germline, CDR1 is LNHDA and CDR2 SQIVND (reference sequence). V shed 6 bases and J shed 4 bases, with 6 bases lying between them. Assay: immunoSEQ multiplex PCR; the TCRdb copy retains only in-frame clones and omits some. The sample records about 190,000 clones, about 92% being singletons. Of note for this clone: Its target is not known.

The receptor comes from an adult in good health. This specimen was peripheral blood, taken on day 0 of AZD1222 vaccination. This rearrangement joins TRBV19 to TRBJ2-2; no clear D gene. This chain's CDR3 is CASSLITGELFF. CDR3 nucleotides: TGTGCCAGTAGCCTTATCACCGGGGAGCTGTTTTTT.